These 18 T cell receptor beta chains originate from one sample sequenced in a study of OX40 agonist ivuxolimab in advanced cancers. TCRdb's table, derived via immunoSEQ multiplex PCR, lists solely in-frame clones and lacks some. The sample has tens of thousands of clones, about 79% seen once. Source: CD4+ or CD8+ T cells sorted from blood, taken in a trial of the OX40 agonist ivuxolimab. The origin of the receptors is an adult with an advanced solid tumor such as melanoma, head and neck, liver or kidney cancer.

This chain links TRBV23-1 with TRBJ2-1; D is unresolved. TRBV23-1 is an ORF for which the function is uncertain. This CDR3 has 16 amino acids. Trimming pared 9 bases from V and 2 bases from J, leaving 20 bases between. CDR3 loop: CARAQKVMITYNEQFF. The CDR3 DNA reads TGCGCCAGGGCCCAGAAGGTGATGATTACCTACAATGAGCAGTTCTTC.

The chain couples TRBV2 to TRBJ2-2; 11 nucleotides match TRBD2. The germline CDR1 and CDR2 sequences are SNHLY and FYNNEI. Trimming took 6 bases from V and 3 from J; bases not matched to a gene: 0. The CDR3 is 14 residues long. CDR3 sequence: CASRGLADTGELFF. DNA for the CDR3: TGTGCCAGCAGGGGACTAGCGGACACCGGGGAGCTGTTTTTT. The full variable domain, rest sourced from reference TRBV2 and TRBJ2-2, is EPEVTQTPSHQVTQMGQEVILRCVPISNHLYFYWYRQILGQKVEFLVSFYNNEISEKSEIFDDQFSVERPDGSNFTLKIRSTKLEDSAMYFCASRGLADTGELFFGEGSRLTVL.

The gene calls are TRBV19 and TRBJ1-1; D might be TRBD1 (6 bases). The CDR3 is 11 amino acids. From germline, CDR1 is LNHDA and CDR2 SQIVND (reference sequence). V was shortened by 8 bases and J by 5 bases, with 9 bases between the two germline ends. The CDR3 DNA reads TGTGCCAGTTACGGACAGACTGAAGCTTTCTTT. The encoded protein is CASYGQTEAFF.

The rearrangement uses TRBV4-3 and TRBJ2-2; D ambiguous. V shed 0 bases and J shed 3 bases, with 5 bases lying between them. This CDR3 spans 14 amino acids. Germline V gives CDR1 LGHNA, CDR2 YSLEER. The CDR3 DNA reads as TGCGCCAGCAGCCAAGAGTGGTACACCGGGGAGCTGTTTTTT. Translated, it gives CASSQEWYTGELFF.

The V and J genes are TRBV18 and TRBJ2-1; tentatively, D is TRBD1 (5 bases). V was pared by 3 bases and J by 5 bases, with 11 bases between. CDR1 is KGHSH and CDR2 is LQKENI in the germline V gene. The CDR3 runs 14 residues. CDR3 bases: TGTGCCAGCTCACCGGGTCTGACAGACAATGAGCAGTTCTTC. Translated, it gives CASSPGLTDNEQFF.

A note on this clone: This sample also contains other DNA sequences that code for the same CDR3. The J gene is TRBJ1-2, the V gene TRBV2, with D possibly being TRBD1 (6 bases). V shed 4 bases and J shed 5 bases, with 11 bases lying between them. The CDR3 has 13 residues. CDR1 is SNHLY and CDR2 is FYNNEI in the germline V gene. CDR3 amino acids: CASSAGAGYGYTF. CDR3 coding DNA: TGTGCCAGCAGTGCAGGGGCCGGGTATGGCTACACCTTC.

The J gene is TRBJ2-3, the V gene TRBV7-2; 7 bases line up with TRBD2. Germline V gene data show CDR1 as SGHTA and CDR2 as FQGNSA. The CDR3 totals 16 residues. Trimming removed 0 bases from V and 2 bases from J; junction bases left unmatched: 5. The CDR3 DNA follows: TGTGCCAGCAGCTTAGCTCAGCGGGGAAACACAGATACGCAGTATTTT. Protein product: CASSLAQRGNTDTQYF.

The J gene is TRBJ1-1, the V gene TRBV6-1; D is possibly TRBD1 (5 bases). Germline V CDR1 and CDR2: MNHNS, SASEGT. The CDR3 runs to 15 residues. Trimming pared 2 bases from V and 1 base from J, leaving 11 bases between. The CDR3 DNA follows: TGTGCCAGCAGTGAACTGACAACAGGGAACACTGAAGCTTTCTTT. This gives the protein CASSELTTGNTEAFF.

This rearrangement joins TRBV7-2 to TRBJ1-1; possible D gene TRBD1, 6 bases. CDR3 size: 14 residues. V shed 6 bases and J shed 4 bases, with 15 bases lying between them. CDR1 and CDR2 (germline): SGHTA, FQGNSA. The CDR3: CASRYTGSFTEAFF. The DNA for the CDR3 is TGTGCCAGCAGGTATACAGGGAGTTTCACTGAAGCTTTCTTT. The entire variable domain, with the rest obtained from reference TRBV7-2 and TRBJ1-1, is as follows: GAGVSQSPSNKVTEKGKDVELRCDPISGHTALYWYRQSLGQGLEFLIYFQGNSAPDKSGLPSDRFSAERTGGSVSTLTIQRTQQEDSAVYLCASRYTGSFTEAFFGQGTRLTVV.

This clone was picked up one time. The V and J genes are TRBV6-5 and TRBJ2-1, with 10 bases aligning to TRBD2. Germline lookup yields CDR1 MNHEY and CDR2 SVGAGI. J lost 8 bases, V lost 4 bases, and 8 bases had no gene match. This CDR3 comprises 15 residues. CDR3 loop: CASSLTQRGGYEQFF. The CDR3 region has the DNA TGTGCCAGCAGTTTAACTCAGCGGGGGGGCTATGAGCAGTTCTTC.

The gene calls are TRBV2 and TRBJ1-5; D may be TRBD1 (5 bases). The CDR3 spans 14 residues. Germline CDR1 is SNHLY and CDR2 is FYNNEI. Trimming removed 7 bases from V and 4 bases from J, with 14 bases in between. Written as DNA, the CDR3 is TGTGCCAGCACTCAGGGTATTGGTAATCAGCCCCAGCATTTT. Protein product: CASTQGIGNQPQHF. The full variable domain, in which reference TRBV2 and TRBJ1-5 provide the parts outside the CDR3, is EPEVTQTPSHQVTQMGQEVILRCVPISNHLYFYWYRQILGQKVEFLVSFYNNEISEKSEIFDDQFSVERPDGSNFTLKIRSTKLEDSAMYFCASTQGIGNQPQHFGDGTRLSIL.

The V call is TRBV19, the J call TRBJ1-1; possibly TRBD1 for D (6 bases). CDR1 is LNHDA, CDR2 SQIVND, per germline (reference sequence). Trimming pared 1 base from V and 3 bases from J, leaving 9 bases between. The CDR3 sequence is 14 residues long. The CDR3 spells CASSIAYRDTEAFF. CDR3 nucleotides: TGTGCCAGTAGTATAGCTTACAGGGACACTGAAGCTTTCTTT.

This chain uses TRBV6-5 with TRBJ2-7; 9 bases align to TRBD1. Per germline, CDR1 MNHEY and CDR2 SVGAGI. The CDR3 covers 14 residues. Trimming took 7 bases from V and 3 from J; bases not matched to a gene: 7. CDR3 residues: CASTRGTGSYEQYF. The CDR3 DNA is TGTGCCAGCACCAGGGGGACAGGGAGCTACGAGCAGTACTTC.

The CDR3 DNA reads as TGTGCCAGCTCACCTGGGGCAGGGACCTATGGCTACACCTTC. This translates into CASSPGAGTYGYTF. V and J are TRBV18 and TRBJ1-2, with D possibly being TRBD1 (5 bases). The CDR3 runs to 14 residues. V was cut by 3 bases and J by 4 bases, with 12 bases left in between. Germline CDR1 is KGHSH and CDR2 is LQKENI.

The V call is TRBV2, the J call TRBJ2-3, with unresolved D. Trimming removed 7 bases at V and 0 bases at J, with 14 bases between. Germline CDR1 SNHLY, CDR2 FYNNEI. The CDR3 sequence is 15 residues long. CDR3: CASKGDSPSTDTQYF. The CDR3 nucleotides read TGTGCCAGCAAAGGAGATAGCCCTAGCACAGATACGCAGTATTTT.

V gene TRBV19 combines with J gene TRBJ2-4, with 10 bases matching TRBD2. The V gene's germline CDR1 is LNHDA and CDR2 SQIVND (reference sequence). The trim removed 1 base at V and 1 base at J, leaving 16 bases unmatched. The CDR3 is made up of 21 amino acids. The CDR3 coding sequence is TGTGCCAGTAGTATAGCACTTTGGGCTAGCGGGGGTAGCTCGGCCAAAAACATTCAGTACTTC. Protein product: CASSIALWASGGSSAKNIQYF.

The chain links TRBV2 to TRBJ2-5; 10 bases align to TRBD1. V lost 4 bases, J lost 4 bases, and 3 bases stayed unmatched. Germline CDR1 is SNHLY and CDR2 is FYNNEI. There are 14 residues in the CDR3. CDR3 sequence reads: CASSGTGGGETQYF. CDR3 nucleotides: TGTGCCAGCAGTGGGACAGGGGGTGGAGAGACCCAGTACTTC.

This chain connects TRBV5-4 to TRBJ2-3, with D perhaps TRBD1 or TRBD2 (6 bases each). The V and J ends lost 3 bases and 0 bases respectively, with 11 bases between them. Germline CDR1 SGHNT, CDR2 YYREEE (reference sequence). CDR3 length: 15 amino acids. CDR3 in DNA: TGTGCCAGCAGCTCGGGGGCGGGGAGCACAGATACGCAGTATTTT. Translation: CASSSGAGSTDTQYF.